A selection of T cell receptor beta chains follows, all from one sample in a study of beta chain features in type 1 diabetes. The repertoire was sequenced with immunoSEQ multiplex PCR; TCRdb's copy has only in-frame clones and lacks some. This table holds hundreds of thousands of clones, over 13% found once. The sample taken for sequencing was naive CD4+ T cells from blood. The source of these receptors is a man aged 18 to 29 with type 1 diabetes. Both conserved end residues are part of each CDR3. The D gene is left open where the match is weak. The size of a clone is reported for some rows only, either as once, few or many, or as a class for expanded clones.

d_call j_call cdr3_length clone_size v_call cdr3_nt cdr3_aa
NA TRBJ1-1 12 NA TRBV30 TGTGCCTGGACTGGGGCCCAACCAAAAGCTTTCTTT CAWTGAQPKAFF
NA TRBJ1-1 13 NA TRBV2 TGTGCCAGCAGTTCCCAGGAAAACACTGAAGCTTTCTTT CASSSQENTEAFF
NA TRBJ2-5 13 few TRBV6-4 TGTGCCAGCAGCCGACAGGGAGGTGAGACCCAGTACTTC CASSRQGGETQYF
TRBD2 TRBJ2-1 17 NA TRBV4-1 TGCGCCAGCAGCCAGGGCCTGACTAGCGGGGGAACCAATGAGCAGTTCTTC CASSQGLTSGGTNEQFF
NA TRBJ2-5 16 few TRBV11-2 TGTGCCAGCAGCTTGGGGGGACAGTCTTTGCAAGAGACCCAGTACTTC CASSLGGQSLQETQYF
NA TRBJ2-2 13 few TRBV7-2 TGTGCCAGCAGCTTGGTAACGGCCGGGGAGCTGTTTTTT CASSLVTAGELFF
NA TRBJ1-3 14 few TRBV30 TGTGCCTGGAGTGTACAAGGGGTGCGAAACACCATATATTTT CAWSVQGVRNTIYF
NA TRBJ2-3 17 NA TRBV5-1 TGCGCCAGCAGCTTGGCCGGACACCTCTGGGACACAGATACGCAGTATTTT CASSLAGHLWDTDTQYF
TRBD1 TRBJ2-3 14 few TRBV5-1 TGCGCCAGCCGGACAGGGCCAAGCACAGATACGCAGTATTTT CASRTGPSTDTQYF
TRBD1 TRBJ1-4 14 few TRBV27 TGTGCCAGCAGTTCCAGGGGGGCTAATGAAAAACTGTTTTTT CASSSRGANEKLFF
TRBD1 TRBJ2-7 14 few TRBV5-8 TGTGCCAGCAGCTCCGGGACAGAGTACTACGAGCAGTACTTC CASSSGTEYYEQYF
NA TRBJ2-1 14 NA TRBV4-1 TGCGCCAGCAGCCGCTATGGGGGAGACAATGAGCAGTTCTTC CASSRYGGDNEQFF
TRBD1 TRBJ1-1 14 NA TRBV7-9 TGTGCCAGCAGCTTACAGGGGGATCGGTCTGAAGCTTTCTTT CASSLQGDRSEAFF
NA TRBJ2-7 17 NA TRBV15 TGTGCCACCAGCGCCGAGGGAGCGGGACAGAGTTTCTACGAGCAGTACTTC CATSAEGAGQSFYEQYF
NA TRBJ1-2 15 NA TRBV4-1 TGCGCCAGCAGCACCGACAGTCCCCCTAACTATGGCTACACCTTC CASSTDSPPNYGYTF
NA TRBJ2-2 11 NA TRBV4-1 TGCGCCAGCAGGGGCACCGGGGAGCTGTTTTTT CASRGTGELFF
NA TRBJ1-1 14 NA TRBV5-1 TGCGCCAGCAGCCCCGGCCCGGGTAACACTGAAGCTTTCTTT CASSPGPGNTEAFF
NA TRBJ1-4 13 NA TRBV4-3 TGCGCCAGCAGCCAAGGACCCTCTGAAAAACTGTTTTTT CASSQGPSEKLFF
NA TRBJ2-5 12 NA TRBV19 TGTGCCAGTAGTAGTGGGGAACGGGTCCCGTACTTC CASSSGERVPYF
NA TRBJ2-5 13 NA TRBV5-6 TGTGCCAGCAGCTTGAGGCGTTTTCAGAGCCAGTACTTC CASSLRRFQSQYF
TRBD1 TRBJ2-7 16 few TRBV5-1 TGCGCCAGCAGCTTGTCGCAGGGGGCACTTACCTACGAGCAGTACTTC CASSLSQGALTYEQYF
TRBD1 TRBJ1-1 15 NA TRBV18 TGTGCCAGCTCACCAAGGACAGGGGAAGGCACTGAAGCTTTCTTT CASSPRTGEGTEAFF
TRBD1 TRBJ1-1 18 few TRBV9 TGTGCCAGCAGCGCTCGTCCGGGGACAGGGGTTATGAACACTGAAGCTTTCTTT CASSARPGTGVMNTEAFF
NA TRBJ2-3 14 NA TRBV6-4 TGTGCCAGCAGCCCAAGGAGTTCGTCAGATACGCAGTATTTT CASSPRSSSDTQYF
NA TRBJ1-5 11 NA TRBV20-1 TGCAGTGCTAGAGATCAGGAGCCCCAGCATTTT CSARDQEPQHF
NA TRBJ2-7 11 few TRBV30 TGTGCCTGGAGTGTAATCTACGAGCAGTACTTC CAWSVIYEQYF
TRBD2 TRBJ2-5 15 few TRBV2 TGTGCCAGCAGTGAACCTAGCGGGAGGGCTGGGACCCAGTACTTC CASSEPSGRAGTQYF
NA TRBJ1-6 13 many TRBV10-3 TGTGCCATCAGGAATGGCGAGAATTCACCCCTCCACTTT CAIRNGENSPLHF
NA TRBJ2-2 12 NA TRBV5-1 TGCGCCAGCAGCTTGGGACCCGGGGAGCTGTTTTTT CASSLGPGELFF
NA TRBJ1-1 14 NA TRBV7-8 TGTGCCAGCAGCTTAGAGGGGTTGTACACTGAAGCTTTCTTT CASSLEGLYTEAFF
TRBD1 TRBJ2-6 15 few TRBV7-3 TGTGCCAGCGGTCCAGGGGGCTCTGGGGCCAACGTCCTGACTTTC CASGPGGSGANVLTF
NA TRBJ2-7 12 few TRBV28 TGTGCCAGCAGGGGGAGTACCTACGAGCAGTACTTC CASRGSTYEQYF
NA TRBJ1-4 15 NA TRBV25-1 TGTGCCAGCAGTGTGGCGACAGCAACTAATGAAAAACTGTTTTTT CASSVATATNEKLFF
NA TRBJ2-5 15 NA TRBV5-1 TGCGCCAGCAGCTTGTCGCTAGGTAGCGGAGAGACCCAGTACTTC CASSLSLGSGETQYF
NA TRBJ1-1 15 few TRBV4-1 TGCGCCAGCAGCCCAGGGCAGGCCGCCAACACTGAAGCTTTCTTT CASSPGQAANTEAFF